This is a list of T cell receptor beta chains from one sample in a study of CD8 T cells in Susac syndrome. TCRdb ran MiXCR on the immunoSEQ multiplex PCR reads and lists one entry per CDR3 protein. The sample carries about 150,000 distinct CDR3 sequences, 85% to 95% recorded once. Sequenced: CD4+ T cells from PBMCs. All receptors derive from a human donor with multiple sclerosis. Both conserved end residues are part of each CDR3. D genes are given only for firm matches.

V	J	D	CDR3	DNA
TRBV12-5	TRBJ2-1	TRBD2	CASGVGRALYEQFF	TGTGCTAGTGGTGTCGGGAGGGCCCTCTATGAGCAGTTCTTC
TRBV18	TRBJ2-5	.	CASSPTQQETQYF	TGTGCCAGCTCACCTACCCAACAAGAGACCCAGTACTTC
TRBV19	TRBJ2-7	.	CASSTGQPSSYEQYF	TGTGCCAGTAGTACCGGACAGCCGAGCTCCTACGAGCAGTACTTC
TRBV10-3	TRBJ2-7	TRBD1	CAISARDRGSYEQYF	TGTGCCATCAGTGCTCGGGACAGGGGCTCCTACGAGCAGTACTTC
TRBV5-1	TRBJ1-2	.	CASGSGSAAADYTF	TGCGCCAGCGGGAGCGGTTCGGCGGCGGCGGACTACACCTTC
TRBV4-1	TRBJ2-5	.	CASSQGPADQETQYF	TGCGCCAGCAGCCAAGGCCCGGCGGACCAAGAGACCCAGTACTTC
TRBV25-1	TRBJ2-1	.	CASSEFGGGGFYNEQFF	TGTGCCAGCAGTGAATTCGGCGGAGGGGGTTTCTACAATGAGCAGTTCTTC
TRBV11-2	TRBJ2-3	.	CASRFFTDTQYF	TGTGCCAGCAGGTTTTTCACAGATACGCAGTATTTT
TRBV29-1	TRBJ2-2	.	CSVGTPLGELFF	TGCAGCGTTGGCACACCCCTCGGGGAGCTGTTTTTT
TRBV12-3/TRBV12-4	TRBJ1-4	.	CASKRSSGREKLFF	TGTGCCAGCAAGCGGTCGTCTGGTAGGGAAAAACTGTTTTTT
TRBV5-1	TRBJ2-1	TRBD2	CASSLGTRSGRATEQFF	TGCGCCAGCAGCTTGGGAACTAGGAGCGGGAGGGCCACCGAGCAGTTCTTC
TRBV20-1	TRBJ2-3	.	CSARGPGGTDTQYF	TGCAGTGCTAGAGGTCCAGGGGGCACAGATACGCAGTATTTT
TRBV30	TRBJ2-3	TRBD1	CAWSEGAHTQYF	TGTGCCTGGAGCGAGGGGGCGCATACGCAGTATTTT
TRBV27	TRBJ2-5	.	CASTRWGRDTRQETQYF	TGTGCCAGCACTCGTTGGGGCCGGGACACCCGTCAAGAGACCCAGTACTTC